These T cell receptor beta chains were read from a single sample in a study of OX40 agonist ivuxolimab in advanced cancers. Generated by immunoSEQ multiplex PCR, the TCRdb table keeps only in-frame clones and is missing some. The data show about 52,000 clones, 88% seen once. The sequenced sample was CD4+ or CD8+ T cells sorted from blood, obtained in a trial of the OX40 agonist ivuxolimab. Receptors originate from an adult with an advanced solid tumor such as melanoma, head and neck, liver or kidney cancer. The CDR3 runs from the conserved cysteine through the conserved F or W. Fields, in order: V gene, D gene, clone size, J gene, CDR3 protein, CDR3 DNA. A D gene is named only where the DNA matches it firmly. Where a row states a size, it is once, few, many or the class of an expanded clone; other rows omit it.

V: TRBV9
D: TRBD1
size: NA
J: TRBJ1-2
CDR3: CASSGQGVNGYTF
DNA: TGTGCCAGCTCTGGGCAGGGGGTGAATGGCTACACCTTC

V: TRBV7-8
D: TRBD1
size: few
J: TRBJ1-1
CDR3: CASTKKDRDLNTEAFF
DNA: TGTGCCAGCACCAAAAAGGACAGGGACTTGAACACTGAAGCTTTCTTT

V: TRBV30
D: TRBD1
size: once
J: TRBJ2-2
CDR3: CAQLSGGLAGELFF
DNA: TGTGCCCAACTCTCAGGGGGTTTGGCCGGGGAGCTGTTTTTT

V: TRBV5-1
D: TRBD2
size: NA
J: TRBJ2-5
CDR3: CASSFPEAGVETQYF
DNA: TGCGCCAGCAGCTTCCCCGAAGCGGGGGTAGAGACCCAGTACTTC

V: TRBV21-1
D: NA
size: NA
J: TRBJ1-2
CDR3: CAEEISGPPSDYGYTF
DNA: TGTGCCGAGGAAATTTCAGGGCCTCCCTCTGACTATGGCTACACCTTC

V: TRBV27
D: NA
size: NA
J: TRBJ2-7
CDR3: CASRRTDPSYEQYF
DNA: TGTGCCAGCAGGAGGACAGACCCCTCCTACGAGCAGTACTTC

V: TRBV4-1
D: NA
size: NA
J: TRBJ1-3
CDR3: CASSQEEPRISGNTIYF
DNA: TGCGCCAGCAGCCAAGAGGAACCCAGGATCTCTGGAAACACCATATATTTT

V: TRBV7-9
D: TRBD2
size: NA
J: TRBJ2-7
CDR3: CASSIGGRGLLYEQYF
DNA: TGTGCCAGCAGTATCGGGGGGAGGGGACTCCTCTACGAGCAGTACTTC

V: TRBV11-2
D: NA
size: NA
J: TRBJ1-2
CDR3: CASSLLRGALGYTF
DNA: TGTGCCAGCAGCCTCCTAAGGGGGGCGCTTGGCTACACCTTC

V: TRBV9
D: NA
size: NA
J: TRBJ2-1
CDR3: CASSVEERHEQFF
DNA: TGTGCCAGCAGCGTAGAGGAGCGGCATGAGCAGTTCTTC

V: TRBV7-6
D: TRBD1
size: NA
J: TRBJ1-1
CDR3: CASSSGQGVMGTEAFF
DNA: TGTGCCAGCAGCAGCGGACAGGGGGTTATGGGCACTGAAGCTTTCTTT

V: TRBV11-2
D: NA
size: NA
J: TRBJ2-7
CDR3: CASSLGTSTYEQYF
DNA: TGTGCCAGCAGCTTAGGGACAAGTACCTACGAGCAGTACTTC

V: TRBV11-2
D: TRBD1
size: NA
J: TRBJ1-4
CDR3: CASSFQAGTGDYEKLFF
DNA: TGTGCCAGCAGCTTTCAAGCCGGGACAGGGGACTATGAAAAACTGTTTTTT

V: TRBV5-6
D: NA
size: NA
J: TRBJ2-7
CDR3: CASSPGWGVPSYEQYF
DNA: TGTGCCAGCAGCCCCGGTTGGGGGGTCCCATCCTACGAGCAGTACTTC

V: TRBV19
D: NA
size: NA
J: TRBJ1-2
CDR3: CASSIWQGGYTF
DNA: TGTGCCAGTAGTATTTGGCAGGGCGGTTACACCTTC

V: TRBV30
D: NA
size: NA
J: TRBJ2-7
CDR3: CAWRPGIEYEQYF
DNA: TGTGCCTGGAGGCCTGGGATAGAGTACGAGCAGTACTTC

V: TRBV7-9
D: NA
size: NA
J: TRBJ1-2
CDR3: CASRPGGHDGYTF
DNA: TGTGCCAGCAGACCCGGGGGGCACGATGGCTACACCTTC

V: TRBV6-5
D: TRBD1
size: NA
J: TRBJ1-2
CDR3: CASSPGTGATSDYTF
DNA: TGTGCCAGCAGCCCCGGGACAGGGGCGACTAGTGACTACACCTTC

V: TRBV5-1
D: TRBD1
size: NA
J: TRBJ1-1
CDR3: CASSSSAPGTGGEAFF
DNA: TGCGCCAGCAGCTCTTCGGCCCCCGGGACAGGGGGTGAAGCTTTCTTT

V: TRBV18
D: TRBD2
size: once
J: TRBJ2-3
CDR3: CASSPGGGRDTQYF
DNA: TGTGCCAGCTCACCAGGCGGGGGAAGGGATACGCAGTATTTT

V: TRBV27
D: TRBD1
size: NA
J: TRBJ1-4
CDR3: CASSLGTGGNEKLFF
DNA: TGTGCCAGCAGTCTCGGGACAGGGGGAAATGAAAAACTGTTTTTT

V: TRBV30
D: NA
size: few
J: TRBJ1-4
CDR3: CAWSPEVLGPANEKLFF
DNA: TGTGCCTGGAGCCCCGAAGTTCTGGGGCCGGCTAATGAAAAACTGTTTTTT

V: TRBV19
D: TRBD1
size: NA
J: TRBJ2-1
CDR3: CASRLDRVNEQFF
DNA: TGTGCCAGTAGGCTAGACAGGGTCAATGAGCAGTTCTTC

V: TRBV7-2
D: TRBD2
size: NA
J: TRBJ2-5
CDR3: CASSLVLAGGRETQYF
DNA: TGTGCCAGCAGCTTAGTACTAGCGGGGGGGCGTGAGACCCAGTACTTC

V: TRBV7-3
D: NA
size: NA
J: TRBJ2-7
CDR3: CASSLEAGASYEQYF
DNA: TGTGCCAGCAGCTTAGAGGCAGGGGCGTCCTACGAGCAGTACTTC

V: TRBV9
D: NA
size: once
J: TRBJ2-7
CDR3: CASSPAVLPVEQYF
DNA: TGTGCCAGCAGCCCCGCAGTTCTCCCAGTCGAGCAGTACTTC

V: TRBV4-1
D: NA
size: NA
J: TRBJ2-7
CDR3: CASSPPGLEQYF
DNA: TGCGCCAGCAGCCCCCCGGGTCTCGAGCAGTACTTC

V: TRBV6-4
D: TRBD2
size: NA
J: TRBJ2-3
CDR3: CASSDSTSGGADTQYF
DNA: TGTGCCAGCAGTGACTCTACTAGCGGGGGAGCAGATACGCAGTATTTT

V: TRBV6-1
D: NA
size: NA
J: TRBJ1-1
CDR3: CASTLGVSTEAFF
DNA: TGTGCCAGCACCCTGGGTGTTTCCACTGAAGCTTTCTTT

V: TRBV19
D: NA
size: NA
J: TRBJ2-1
CDR3: CASSMDGGGYNEQFF
DNA: TGTGCCAGTAGTATGGACGGTGGGGGCTACAATGAGCAGTTCTTC

V: TRBV27
D: TRBD1
size: NA
J: TRBJ2-3
CDR3: CASSSRQGSTDTQYF
DNA: TGTGCCAGCAGTTCCCGACAGGGAAGCACAGATACGCAGTATTTT

V: TRBV2
D: NA
size: once
J: TRBJ2-2
CDR3: CASLTAGGEGGTGELFF
DNA: TGTGCCAGCCTAACAGCAGGCGGGGAAGGTGGGACCGGGGAGCTGTTTTTT

V: TRBV5-6
D: NA
size: NA
J: TRBJ2-5
CDR3: CASSLAFGGPELETQYF
DNA: TGTGCCAGCAGCTTGGCCTTCGGGGGGCCGGAGTTAGAGACCCAGTACTTC

V: TRBV11-2
D: NA
size: NA
J: TRBJ2-1
CDR3: CASSVLGGHNEQFF
DNA: TGTGCCAGCAGCGTTCTGGGGGGCCACAATGAGCAGTTCTTC

V: TRBV6-6
D: NA
size: NA
J: TRBJ1-5
CDR3: CASSYGRGYNQPQHF
DNA: TGTGCCAGCAGTTACGGCAGGGGTTATAATCAGCCCCAGCATTTT

V: TRBV5-1
D: NA
size: few
J: TRBJ1-1
CDR3: CASSLGESITEAFF
DNA: TGCGCCAGCAGCTTGGGGGAGTCCATTACTGAAGCTTTCTTT

V: TRBV4-1
D: TRBD2
size: NA
J: TRBJ2-1
CDR3: CASSQEGLAASYNEQFF
DNA: TGCGCCAGCAGCCAAGAGGGGCTAGCGGCATCCTACAATGAGCAGTTCTTC

V: TRBV14
D: NA
size: NA
J: TRBJ1-5
CDR3: CASSQWGGEPQHF
DNA: TGTGCCAGCAGCCAATGGGGCGGAGAGCCCCAGCATTTT

V: TRBV5-6
D: NA
size: NA
J: TRBJ2-1
CDR3: CASSTGTGSYNEQFF
DNA: TGTGCCAGCAGCACCGGGACGGGCTCCTACAATGAGCAGTTCTTC

V: TRBV15
D: NA
size: NA
J: TRBJ1-5
CDR3: CATSRDWSHNQPQHF
DNA: TGTGCCACCAGCAGAGATTGGTCCCACAATCAGCCCCAGCATTTT

V: TRBV5-1
D: TRBD1
size: few
J: TRBJ1-6
CDR3: CASSGGQGLPSTHSPLHF
DNA: TGCGCCAGCAGCGGAGGACAGGGCCTCCCCTCGACGCATTCACCCCTCCACTTT

V: TRBV12-5
D: TRBD1
size: NA
J: TRBJ1-4
CDR3: CASGFPDRGEVGWEKLFF
DNA: TGTGCTAGTGGTTTCCCCGACAGGGGCGAGGTCGGATGGGAAAAACTGTTTTTT

V: TRBV29-1
D: TRBD1
size: NA
J: TRBJ2-3
CDR3: CSVPQGVSTDTQYF
DNA: TGCAGCGTACCCCAGGGGGTCTCCACAGATACGCAGTATTTT

V: TRBV7-9
D: TRBD1
size: NA
J: TRBJ2-2
CDR3: CASSYRGRNTGELFF
DNA: TGTGCCAGCAGCTACAGGGGGCGAAACACCGGGGAGCTGTTTTTT

V: TRBV11-2
D: TRBD2
size: NA
J: TRBJ2-7
CDR3: CASSLALAGGYEQYF
DNA: TGTGCCAGCAGCTTAGCACTAGCGGGGGGCTACGAGCAGTACTTC

V: TRBV4-2
D: NA
size: NA
J: TRBJ1-1
CDR3: CASSRAPGTTEAFF
DNA: TGTGCCAGCAGCCGCGCGCCGGGGACTACTGAAGCTTTCTTT

V: TRBV5-6
D: NA
size: NA
J: TRBJ1-1
CDR3: CASSDAYAEAFF
DNA: TGTGCCAGCAGCGACGCGTACGCTGAAGCTTTCTTT

V: TRBV5-6
D: TRBD1
size: once
J: TRBJ1-6
CDR3: CASSLAGQGRSPLHF
DNA: TGTGCCAGCAGCTTGGCAGGACAGGGTCGTTCACCCCTCCACTTT

V: TRBV6-5
D: NA
size: NA
J: TRBJ2-7
CDR3: CASSYYPGDEQYF
DNA: TGTGCCAGCAGTTACTATCCAGGGGACGAGCAGTACTTC

V: TRBV10-1
D: NA
size: medium-sized
J: TRBJ1-1
CDR3: CASGRLKQGRLNTEAFF
DNA: TGCGCCAGCGGTAGGTTAAAGCAGGGGCGCTTGAACACTGAAGCTTTCTTT

V: TRBV19
D: NA
size: NA
J: TRBJ2-1
CDR3: CASSTGNNEQFF
DNA: TGTGCCAGTAGTACAGGGAACAATGAGCAGTTCTTC

V: TRBV7-9
D: TRBD1
size: NA
J: TRBJ2-5
CDR3: CASSLVAGGRETQYF
DNA: TGTGCCAGCAGCTTAGTAGCAGGGGGCAGAGAGACCCAGTACTTC

V: TRBV30
D: TRBD1
size: NA
J: TRBJ2-7
CDR3: CAWSLGQEYEQYF
DNA: TGTGCCTGGAGTTTGGGACAGGAGTACGAGCAGTACTTC

V: TRBV27
D: NA
size: NA
J: TRBJ2-1
CDR3: CASSLSESSYNEQFF
DNA: TGTGCCAGCAGTTTATCCGAGAGCTCCTACAATGAGCAGTTCTTC

V: TRBV7-6
D: TRBD2
size: NA
J: TRBJ2-5
CDR3: CASSLFAGGQETQYF
DNA: TGTGCCAGCAGCTTATTTGCGGGGGGCCAAGAGACCCAGTACTTC